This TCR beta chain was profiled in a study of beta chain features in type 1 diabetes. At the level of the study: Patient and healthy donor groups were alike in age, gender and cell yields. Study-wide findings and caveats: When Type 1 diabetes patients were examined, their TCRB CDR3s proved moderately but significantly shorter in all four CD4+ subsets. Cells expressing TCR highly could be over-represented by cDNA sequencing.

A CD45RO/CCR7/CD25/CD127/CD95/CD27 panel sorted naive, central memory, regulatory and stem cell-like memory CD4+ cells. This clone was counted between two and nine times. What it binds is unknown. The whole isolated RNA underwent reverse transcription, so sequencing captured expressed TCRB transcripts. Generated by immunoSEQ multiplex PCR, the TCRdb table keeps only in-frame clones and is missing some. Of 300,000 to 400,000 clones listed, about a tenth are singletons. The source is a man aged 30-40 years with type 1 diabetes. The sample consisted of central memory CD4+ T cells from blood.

The CDR3 DNA reads TGTGCCAGCAGCCCACTAGCGGGGGTATCCTACGAGCAGTACTTC. Protein product: CASSPLAGVSYEQYF. V gene TRBV7-2 combines with J gene TRBJ2-7; 11 bases align to TRBD2. J was trimmed by 1 base and V by 5 bases; bases with no gene match: 4. CDR1 is SGHTA, CDR2 FQGNSA, per germline. There are 15 residues in the CDR3.